This TCR beta chain was retrieved from a study of cytomegalovirus exposure and HLA in healthy donors (dated by TCRdb to 2015 to 2018). For the study in its entirety: An earlier analysis of under 600 of the donors reported more than 250 Gb of sequence data and roughly 110 million unique TCR beta sequences from some 180 million T cells. An early release that covered roughly 600 HLA-typed donors contained around 300 gigabases of sequencing data and 75 million to 100 million unique TCR sequences. Of the 300 to 500 genotyped donors, more than 75% were placed in the genetic ancestry cluster associated with self-reported Caucasian donors. The aim of the study was to test whether cataloging public T cell receptors could identify signatures of past pathogen exposure. The study profiled the T cell repertoires of 666 subjects by immunosequencing and related them to cytomegalovirus serostatus. A separate validation cohort of roughly 130 different subjects was used in addition to the roughly 720-subject first cohort. To predict cytomegalovirus infection status, the study brought together high-throughput TCR immunosequencing, statistical association of individual TCRs with disease status, and machine learning. In a later analysis, previously published TCR beta repertoires from 666 donors were re-analyzed and high-resolution HLA genotyping was added so that TCR occurrence patterns could be studied. Rather than using new phenotypic data, the later analysis identified candidate immune exposures from TCR beta sequences and from how often those sequences occurred across donors. An earlier analysis of a few hundred of the donors applied high-throughput TCR beta sequencing to assess whether each TCR beta V gene segment acted as functional or pseudogenic. Alongside the repertoire data, information on donor age, sex, ethnicity and CMV serostatus was compiled. A later genetic analysis took genome-wide SNP genotypes for 398 of the 666 donors and used that subset as a discovery cohort. All discovery cohort repertoires had been generated on a single sequencing platform. HLA typing included class I and class II loci at four-digit resolution. Typing coverage differed by locus: A, B, C, DRB1 and DQB1 were typed in roughly 620-640 donors, DQA1 in about 500, DPA1 in approximately 610, and DPB1 in around 440. Roughly 5 DR-DQ haplotypes were treated as single units for association and clustering because of strong linkage in the cohort. On average, 235,054 unique TCR beta nucleotide sequences were sequenced per donor among a few hundred genotyped donors of the cohort, with 15% to 20% of those sequences being non-productive.

In total, 666 healthy bone marrow donors made up the cohort. At the time of sampling, all cohort members were nominally healthy, though unrecorded immune exposures were likely present. The donor tested CMV seronegative, placing the donor among the 352 seronegative members of the cohort. A peripheral blood sample was provided by each donor, and peripheral blood mononuclear cells were used for TCR beta sequencing. Genomic DNA was extracted from the blood cell samples with the Qiagen DNeasy Blood Extraction Kit. The CDR3 measures 13 amino acids from cysteine to phenylalanine. Just the 39-base CDR3 DNA is kept, in frame starting at base 1. V loses 2 bases of germline sequence and J loses 9 bases, and the interval between the two ends is 13 bases. Reading the germline V gene gives CDR1 MDHEN and CDR2 SYDVKM. What the research found in general, with its limitations: In an earlier analysis of a few hundred of the donors, most TCR beta V segments were observed in productive rearrangements about 87% or about 30% of the time, broadly matching IMGT annotations. Across donors, most TCR sequences were observed very rarely, whereas some public TCRs were present in many individuals. At a false discovery rate of 0.05, a later analysis linked 16,951 TCR beta sequences to specific HLA alleles. Strong co-occurrence of HLA alleles, especially DR and DQ, made assigning TCR associations to individual alleles difficult. The classifier was reported to diagnose cytomegalovirus status with high specificity and sensitivity in both the original and validation cohorts. The authors suggested that the approach could potentially be generalized to other disease states and immunological phenotypes. HLA typing was unavailable for some donors at each locus, so association tests used only the typed subset. A later analysis found that TCR association rates varied across HLA loci, with DRB1 alleles showing the most associated TCRs and HLA-C alleles the fewest. The study listed 150 to 200 TCR beta chains as associated with cytomegalovirus. The cohort was sequenced for TCR beta chains only, and without alpha or paired-chain data the features that could be detected were limited. The 87-base-pair reads could not distinguish some IMGT-functional V segments, including TRBV6-2 and TRBV6-3, so those segments were excluded. A later analysis reported that several top co-occurrence clusters appeared linked to parvovirus B19, influenza, CMV and Epstein-Barr virus. Sequencing depth was assumed to be roughly uniform across donors in the presence/absence analyses, though that assumption may not hold. A later genetic analysis associated a missense DCLRE1C variant with V-gene and J-gene trimming of TCR beta chains, and an independent cohort replicated the association. A further reported finding was that TCR beta sequences accurately predicted the HLA-A and HLA-B alleles for most subjects in the first cohort. CMV serostatus was the only immune exposure information available for the cohort. In a later analysis, HLA-associated TCR beta chains were found to be more clonally expanded and to have lower generation probabilities than equally common non-associated chains. Linkage disequilibrium might explain the correlated functional status among segregating V segments, but an unknown experimental factor could not be ruled out. Because counts were too low, about 18 rarely observed V segments, including chromosome 9 orphons, were excluded from the earlier analysis of around 640 of the donors. A later analysis found that most CMV-associated TCR beta chains appeared HLA-restricted, with HLA associations seemingly driven largely by CMV exposure. A cluster of highly shared sequence variants was judged likely to represent a technical artifact of the sequencing pipeline. In a later genetic analysis, fewer N-insertions in productive TCRs were reported among donors in an Asian-associated ancestry cluster than the roughly 700-donor mean. A few of the identified cytomegalovirus-associated TCR beta chains were confirmed in vitro to be specific for cytomegalovirus antigens.

Receptor libraries were prepared by the immunoSEQ multiplex PCR assay. The multiplex PCR relied on a mix of 60 forward primers for TCR Vbeta segments and 13 reverse primers for TCR Jbeta segments. Amplification of the CDR3 region of rearranged TCR beta genes was performed with a multiplex PCR assay on genomic DNA. The Illumina HiSeq System was used to sequence the amplified TCR beta libraries as 87-base-pair reads. Turning to the authors' computational methods: A later analysis counted 75 million to 100 million unique TCR beta chains across the 666 repertoires, and roughly 11 million of these chains were shared by at least two donors. A nearest-neighbor algorithm error-corrected the raw reads and collapsed the reads into unique sequences, merging closely related sequences to remove PCR and sequencing errors. CDR3 sequences were aligned to IMGT reference sequences to assign V, D and J gene segments. Each retained sequence needed at least a six-nucleotide match to both a V gene segment and a J gene segment. Rearrangements were classified as productive when the CDR3 lacked stop codons and remained in frame with V and J, and all other rearrangements were classified as non-productive. Following IMGT convention, CDR3 was defined as the stretch from the second conserved V-encoded cysteine to the conserved J-encoded phenylalanine. In an earlier analysis of more than 550 of the donors, sequences lacking an unambiguous match to a single V gene segment were excluded. In an earlier analysis of approximately 560 of the donors, a V segment was called functional when productive rearrangements were above 56.7%, and segregating when the standard deviation between donors exceeded 5%. A statistical classification framework was built to diagnose cytomegalovirus status from the catalog of TCR beta chain sequences. A later analysis assigned V and J genes by comparing TCR nucleotide sequences with IMGT/GENE-DB human TR gene sequences. A later analysis assigned CDR3 sequences and most-parsimonious VDJ recombination scenarios with the TCRdist pipeline. In a later analysis, every TCR beta chain was defined by the combination of its CDR3 amino acid sequence and its V-gene family, and reads without a unique V-gene family were dropped. In a later analysis, 450 to 600 highly shared, low-generation-probability nucleotide sequences were removed to address suspected cross-contamination and a sequencing artifact. For each public chain, a later analysis derived a clonal expansion index from normalized ranks of inferred template counts within each repertoire. In a later analysis, generation probabilities were computed using a VDJ recombination model fitted to out-of-frame rearrangements, and the results were checked against IGoR. A later analysis scored TCR-TCR, TCR-HLA and TCR-CMV co-occurrence with hypergeometric tests, applying a repertoire-size bias correction to TCR pairs. To estimate false discovery rates, a later analysis permuted the HLA or CMV assignments 20 times. In a later analysis, co-occurring TCRs were grouped using DBSCAN, with TCRdist sequence similarity added in when clustering inside HLA-allele-positive subsets. For co-occurrence clustering, repertoires with fewer than 30,000 or more than 120,000 public chains were excluded, along with four or five repertoires with anomalous nucleotide sharing. TCRdb holds this immuneACCESS table with in-frame rearrangements only. Some clones are missing; in checked studies, unresolved V genes explain under half, and the rest has no known cause. V, J and clone size reflect that table, while D and trimming were determined from the DNA. The sample records 170,000 or so clones, 79% of which are singletons. The ten largest clonotypes hold approximately 0.73% of the sample.

With respect to this clone: The clone's antigen remains unknown. No base quality information exists; no much larger clone differs at one position.

The chain joins TRBV28 to TRBJ1-2, with a tentative D gene TRBD1 over 6 matching bases. This TCR derives from a woman aged 35 to 49 in good health and CMV-seronegative. The sample was PBMCs. The CDR3 is CASSLTGGSSYTF. The DNA reads as follows: TGTGCCAGCAGTTTAACGGGGGGCTCAAGCTACACCTTC.